This TCR beta chain was found in a study of blood T cell repertoires in COVID-19. For the study at large: Spain, Italy and the United States supplied samples that represented acute and convalescent COVID-19.

With 5 bases clipped from V and 7 bases from J, the junction kept 17 bases outside the gene matches. CDR3 length: 18 amino acids. Germline-derived CDR1 and CDR2 are MNHNY and SVGAGI (reference sequence). In the original analysis: Estimation of nucleated cell counts relied on the amplification of reference gene primers. Repertoires were generated with immunoSEQ multiplex PCR, while TCRdb's copy carries only in-frame clones and drops some. Clone size and V and J calls were adopted from that table, with D and trimming inferred from the DNA. Here the sample spans about 61,000 clones, almost 90% being singletons.

The V gene is TRBV6-6, the J gene TRBJ2-1; TRBD2 matches 10 bases. The sequenced material came from peripheral blood. This TCR came from a woman between 45 and 65 years old with active or convalescent COVID-19. This CDR3 is CASSPDYSGRRGRNEQFF. The CDR3 region has the DNA TGTGCCAGCAGTCCCGACTATAGCGGGAGGCGAGGAAGGAATGAGCAGTTCTTC.